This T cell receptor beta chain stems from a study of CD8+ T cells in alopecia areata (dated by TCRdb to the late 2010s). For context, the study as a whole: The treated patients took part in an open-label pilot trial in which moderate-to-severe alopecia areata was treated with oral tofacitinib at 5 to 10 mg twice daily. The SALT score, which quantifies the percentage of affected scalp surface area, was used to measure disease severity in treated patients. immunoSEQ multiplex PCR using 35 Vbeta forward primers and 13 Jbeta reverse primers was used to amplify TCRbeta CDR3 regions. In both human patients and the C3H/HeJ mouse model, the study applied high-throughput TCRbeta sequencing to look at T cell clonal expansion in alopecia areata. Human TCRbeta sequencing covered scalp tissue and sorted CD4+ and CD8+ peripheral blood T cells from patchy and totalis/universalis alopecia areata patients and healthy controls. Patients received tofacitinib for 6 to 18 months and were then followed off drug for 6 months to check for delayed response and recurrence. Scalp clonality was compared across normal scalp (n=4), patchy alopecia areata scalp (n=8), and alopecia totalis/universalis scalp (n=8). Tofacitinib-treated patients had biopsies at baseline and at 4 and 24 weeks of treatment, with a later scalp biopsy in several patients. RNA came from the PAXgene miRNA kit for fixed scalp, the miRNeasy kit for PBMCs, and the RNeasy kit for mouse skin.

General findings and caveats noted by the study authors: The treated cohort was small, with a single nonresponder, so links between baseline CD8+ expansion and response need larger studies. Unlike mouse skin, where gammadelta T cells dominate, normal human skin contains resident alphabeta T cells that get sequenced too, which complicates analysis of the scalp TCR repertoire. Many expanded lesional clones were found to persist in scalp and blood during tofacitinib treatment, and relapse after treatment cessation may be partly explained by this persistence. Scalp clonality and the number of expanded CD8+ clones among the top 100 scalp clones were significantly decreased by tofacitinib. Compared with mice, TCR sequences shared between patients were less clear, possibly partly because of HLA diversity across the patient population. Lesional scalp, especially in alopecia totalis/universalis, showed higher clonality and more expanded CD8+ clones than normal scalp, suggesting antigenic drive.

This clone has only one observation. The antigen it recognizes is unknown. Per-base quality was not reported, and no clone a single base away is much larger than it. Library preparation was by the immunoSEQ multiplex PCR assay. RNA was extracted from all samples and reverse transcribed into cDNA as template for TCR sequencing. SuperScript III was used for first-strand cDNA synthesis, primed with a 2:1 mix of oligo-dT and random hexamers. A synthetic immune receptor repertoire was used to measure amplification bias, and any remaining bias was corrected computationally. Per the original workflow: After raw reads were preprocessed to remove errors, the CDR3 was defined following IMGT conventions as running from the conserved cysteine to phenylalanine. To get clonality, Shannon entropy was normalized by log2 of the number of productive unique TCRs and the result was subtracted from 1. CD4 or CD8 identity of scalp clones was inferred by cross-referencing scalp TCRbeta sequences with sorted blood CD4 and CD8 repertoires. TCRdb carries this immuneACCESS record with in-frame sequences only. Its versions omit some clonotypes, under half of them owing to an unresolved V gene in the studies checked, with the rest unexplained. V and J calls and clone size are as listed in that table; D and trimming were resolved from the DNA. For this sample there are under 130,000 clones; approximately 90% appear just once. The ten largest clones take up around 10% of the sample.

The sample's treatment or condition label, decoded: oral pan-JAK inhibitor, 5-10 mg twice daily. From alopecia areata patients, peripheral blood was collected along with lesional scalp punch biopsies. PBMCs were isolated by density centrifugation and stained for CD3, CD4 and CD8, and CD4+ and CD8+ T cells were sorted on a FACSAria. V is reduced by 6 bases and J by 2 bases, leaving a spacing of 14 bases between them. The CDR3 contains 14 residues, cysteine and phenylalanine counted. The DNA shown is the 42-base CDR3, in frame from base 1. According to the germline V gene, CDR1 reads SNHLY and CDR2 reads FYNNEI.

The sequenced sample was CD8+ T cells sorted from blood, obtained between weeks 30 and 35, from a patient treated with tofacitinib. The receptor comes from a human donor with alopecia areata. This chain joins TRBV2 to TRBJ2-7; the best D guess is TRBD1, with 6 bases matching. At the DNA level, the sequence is TGTGCCAGCAGCGTCGACAGGACGACCTACGAGCAGTACTTC. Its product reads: CASSVDRTTYEQYF.